This section outlines one TCR beta chain sequence together with its context. No antigen is known for it. The entry originates in a study of shared clonotypes between healthy human individuals. Study-wide results and limits: Generation of non-shared clonotypes was less probable than generation of clonotypes shared by all four donors.

The method was immunoSEQ multiplex PCR; TCRdb's version includes in-frame clones alone and lacks a portion of them. This sample has 400,000 to 600,000 clones, with 90% to 96% found just once. The sequence came from a young woman in good health. Source material: naive CD4+ T cells sorted from blood. Subset indicated: CD45RA+ positively selected.

Here the CDR3 reads CASSIRGEETQYF. The CDR3 bases are TGTGCCAGTAGTATAAGAGGCGAGGAGACCCAGTACTTC. The V call is TRBV19, the J call TRBJ2-5; D unclear. V was shortened by 2 bases and J by 5 bases, with 9 bases between the two germline ends. The V gene's germline CDR1 is LNHDA and CDR2 SQIVND (reference sequence). This CDR3 spans 13 amino acids. Variable domain in full (rest from reference TRBV19 and TRBJ2-5): DGGITQSPKYLFRKEGQNVTLSCEQNLNHDAMYWYRQDPGQGLRLIYYSQIVNDFQKGDIAEGYSVSREKKESFPLTVTSAQKNPTAFYLCASSIRGEETQYFGPGTRLLVL.